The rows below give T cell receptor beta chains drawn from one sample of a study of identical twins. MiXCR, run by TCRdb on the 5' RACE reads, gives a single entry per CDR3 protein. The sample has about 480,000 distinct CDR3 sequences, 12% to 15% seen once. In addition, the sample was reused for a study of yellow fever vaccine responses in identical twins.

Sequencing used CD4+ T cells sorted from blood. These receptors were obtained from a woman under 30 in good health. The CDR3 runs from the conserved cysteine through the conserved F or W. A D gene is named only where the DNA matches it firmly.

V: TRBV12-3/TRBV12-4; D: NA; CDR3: CASRFRGWNTEAFF
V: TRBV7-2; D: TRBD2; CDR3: CASSLVAGGPREQYF
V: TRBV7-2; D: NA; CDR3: CASSRGKGEIYGYTF
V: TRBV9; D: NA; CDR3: CASSVMKATPEQFF
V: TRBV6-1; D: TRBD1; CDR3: CASSPTGGLRETQYF
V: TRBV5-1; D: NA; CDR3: CASSLEPDYEQYF
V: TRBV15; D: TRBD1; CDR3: CATSTQGGKGEAFF
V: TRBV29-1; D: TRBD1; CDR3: CSTRDRGAYNEQFF
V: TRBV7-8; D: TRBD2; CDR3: CASSRRLAGDEQFF
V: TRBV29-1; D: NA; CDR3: CSGTGTGEQYF
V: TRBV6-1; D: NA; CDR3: CASSTGTAHGYTF
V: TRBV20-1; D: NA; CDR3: CSASGAFSYEQYF